What follows are 3 T cell receptor beta chains derived from one specimen sequenced in a study of preoperative IRX-2 immunotherapy in early breast cancer. Measured with immunoSEQ multiplex PCR; TCRdb has only the in-frame clones, and not every one. The profile shows under 35,000 clones, over 65% of them singletons. The treatment is: preoperative locoregional IRX-2 cytokine immunotherapy. The specimen was taken from a patient treated with IRX-2 immunotherapy. All receptors come from a human donor with breast cancer.

The rearrangement links TRBV6-8 to TRBJ1-5; tentative D call: TRBD1 (5 bases). Germline loops: CDR1 MNHGY, CDR2 SAAAGT. The CDR3 is 17 residues long. The germline V and J ends were trimmed by 2 bases and 0 bases, with 14 bases remaining between them. For the CDR3, the DNA is TGTGCCAGCAGTTACCCCAGGGACTTCGATAGCAATCAGCCCCAGCATTTT. Translated, it gives CASSYPRDFDSNQPQHF.

The genes are TRBV6-8 and TRBJ2-7; 8 nucleotides match TRBD2. The ends lost 5 bases at V and 7 bases at J; junction bases unmatched: 10. The CDR3 extends over 14 amino acids. CDR1 is MNHGY, CDR2 SAAAGT, per germline. As DNA, the CDR3 is TGTGCCAGCAGTGAGTGGGCCGGGGGGGGAGAGCAGTACTTC. Amino acids: CASSEWAGGGEQYF.

The J gene is TRBJ2-7, the V gene TRBV30; D gene uncertain. The CDR3 is 11 amino acids. The germline V and J ends were trimmed by 0 bases and 5 bases, with 5 bases remaining between them. Germline CDR1 and CDR2: GTSNPN and SVGIG (reference sequence). The DNA for the CDR3 is TGTGCCTGGAGTGTAAGCCACGAGCAGTACTTC. It codes for CAWSVSHEQYF.